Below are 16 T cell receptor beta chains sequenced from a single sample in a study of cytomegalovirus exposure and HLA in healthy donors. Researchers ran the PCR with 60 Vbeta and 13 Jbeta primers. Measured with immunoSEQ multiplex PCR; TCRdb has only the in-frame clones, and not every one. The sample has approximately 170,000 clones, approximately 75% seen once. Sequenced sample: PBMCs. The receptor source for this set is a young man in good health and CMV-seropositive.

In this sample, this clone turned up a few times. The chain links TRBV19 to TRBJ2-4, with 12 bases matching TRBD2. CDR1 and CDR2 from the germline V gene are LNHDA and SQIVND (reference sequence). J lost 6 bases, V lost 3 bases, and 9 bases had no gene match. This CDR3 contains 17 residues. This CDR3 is CASSIRSTSGSGNIQYF. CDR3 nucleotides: TGTGCCAGTAGTATTCGGTCGACTAGCGGGAGTGGAAACATTCAGTACTTC.

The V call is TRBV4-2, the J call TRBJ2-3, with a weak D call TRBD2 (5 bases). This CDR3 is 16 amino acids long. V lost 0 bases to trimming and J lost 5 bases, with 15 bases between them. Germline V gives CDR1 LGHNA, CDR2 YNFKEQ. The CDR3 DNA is TGTGCCAGCAGCCAAGATCTGGGGTCTGCGGGAGATACGCAGTATTTT. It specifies CASSQDLGSAGDTQYF.

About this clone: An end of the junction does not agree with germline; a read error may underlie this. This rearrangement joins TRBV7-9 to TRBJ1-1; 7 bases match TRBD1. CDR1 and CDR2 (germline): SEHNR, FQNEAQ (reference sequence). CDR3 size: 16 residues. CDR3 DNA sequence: TGTTCCAGCAGCTTAGGATACAGGGGATTGAACACTGAAGCTTTCTTT. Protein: CSSSLGYRGLNTEAFF.

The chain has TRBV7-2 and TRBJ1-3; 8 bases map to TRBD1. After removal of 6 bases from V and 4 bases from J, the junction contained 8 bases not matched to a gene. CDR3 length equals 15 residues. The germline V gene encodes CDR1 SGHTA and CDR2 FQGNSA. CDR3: CASRPGQAGGNTIYF. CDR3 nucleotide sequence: TGTGCCAGCAGACCGGGACAGGCGGGAGGAAACACCATATATTTT.

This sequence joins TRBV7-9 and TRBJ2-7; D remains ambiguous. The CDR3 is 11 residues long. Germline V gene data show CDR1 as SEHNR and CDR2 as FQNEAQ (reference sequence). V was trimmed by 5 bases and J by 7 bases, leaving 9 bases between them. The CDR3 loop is CASSPGWEQYF. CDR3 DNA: TGTGCCAGCAGCCCAGGATGGGAGCAGTACTTC.

The CDR3 region has the DNA TGTGCCAGCAGCCAACCGGGACTAGCGGGAGTACCCGGGGAGCTGTTTTTT. Protein product: CASSQPGLAGVPGELFF. The genes are TRBV4-2 and TRBJ2-2; TRBD2 matches 14 bases. The germline V gene encodes CDR1 LGHNA and CDR2 YNFKEQ. V trimming: 2 bases; J trimming: 6 bases; junction bases outside the gene matches: 5. The CDR3 loop spans 17 amino acids.

The CDR3 sequence is CASTAGGWSYEQYF. In nucleotides, the CDR3 is TGTGCCAGCACCGCGGGAGGTTGGTCCTACGAGCAGTACTTC. J is TRBJ2-7 and V is TRBV7-9, with TRBD2 matching 8 bases. The CDR3 loop spans 14 amino acids. Trimming took 7 bases from V and 1 from J; bases not matched to a gene: 6. Looked up from germline, CDR1 is SEHNR and CDR2 is FQNEAQ (reference sequence).

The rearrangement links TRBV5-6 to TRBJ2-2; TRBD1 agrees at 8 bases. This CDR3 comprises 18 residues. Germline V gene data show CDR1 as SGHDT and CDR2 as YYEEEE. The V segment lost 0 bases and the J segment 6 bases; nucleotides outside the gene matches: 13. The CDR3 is CASSLAGGRGLFPGELFF. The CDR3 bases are TGTGCCAGCAGCTTGGCAGGCGGCAGGGGGCTATTTCCCGGGGAGCTGTTTTTT.

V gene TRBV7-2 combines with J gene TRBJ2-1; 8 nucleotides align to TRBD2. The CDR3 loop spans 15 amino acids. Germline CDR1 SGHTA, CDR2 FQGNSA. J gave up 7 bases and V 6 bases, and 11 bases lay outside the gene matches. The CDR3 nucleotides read TGTGCCAGCAGTCCAACGGGGGGGGCGTTGAATGAGCAGTTCTTC. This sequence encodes CASSPTGGALNEQFF.

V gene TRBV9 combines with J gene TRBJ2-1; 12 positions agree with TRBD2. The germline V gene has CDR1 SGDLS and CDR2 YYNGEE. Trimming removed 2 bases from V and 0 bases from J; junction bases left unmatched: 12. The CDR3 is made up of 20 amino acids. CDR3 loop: CASSVARLAGANSSYNEQFF. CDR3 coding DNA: TGTGCCAGCAGCGTGGCCCGACTAGCGGGAGCTAATAGCTCCTACAATGAGCAGTTCTTC.

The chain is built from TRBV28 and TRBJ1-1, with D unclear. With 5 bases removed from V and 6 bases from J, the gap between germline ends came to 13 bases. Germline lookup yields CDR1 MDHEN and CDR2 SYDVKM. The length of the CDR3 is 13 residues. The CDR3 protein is CASSVSEGAEAFF. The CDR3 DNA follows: TGTGCCAGCAGTGTTTCAGAGGGCGCTGAAGCTTTCTTT.

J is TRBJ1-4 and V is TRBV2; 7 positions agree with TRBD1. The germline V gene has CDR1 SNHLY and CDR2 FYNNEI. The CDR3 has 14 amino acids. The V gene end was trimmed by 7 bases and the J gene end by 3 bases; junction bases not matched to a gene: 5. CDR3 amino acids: CASNRQGANEKLFF. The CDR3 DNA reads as TGTGCCAGCAACCGACAGGGTGCTAATGAAAAACTGTTTTTT.

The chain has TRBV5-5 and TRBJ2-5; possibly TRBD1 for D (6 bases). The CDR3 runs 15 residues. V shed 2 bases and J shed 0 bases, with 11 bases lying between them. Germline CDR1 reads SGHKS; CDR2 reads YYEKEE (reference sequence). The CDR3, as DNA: TGTGCCAGCAGCTTCAGGGGAGCATACCAAGAGACCCAGTACTTC. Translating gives CASSFRGAYQETQYF. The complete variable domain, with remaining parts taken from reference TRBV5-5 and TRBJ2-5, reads DAGVTQSPTHLIKTRGQQVTLRCSPISGHKSVSWYQQVLGQGPQFIFQYYEKEERGRGNFPDRFSARQFPNYSSELNVNALLLGDSALYLCASSFRGAYQETQYFGPGTRLLVL.

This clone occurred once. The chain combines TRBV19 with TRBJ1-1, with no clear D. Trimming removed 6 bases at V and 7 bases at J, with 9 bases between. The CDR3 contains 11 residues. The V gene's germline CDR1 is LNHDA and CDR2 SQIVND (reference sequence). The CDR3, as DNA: TGTGCCAGTAGCCTGGAGTGTGAAGCTTTCTTT. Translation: CASSLECEAFF.

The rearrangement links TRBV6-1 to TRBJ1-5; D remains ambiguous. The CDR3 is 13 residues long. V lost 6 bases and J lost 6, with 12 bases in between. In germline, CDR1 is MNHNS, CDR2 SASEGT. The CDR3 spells CASSPMTGQPQHF. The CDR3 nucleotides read TGTGCCAGCAGCCCCATGACGGGTCAGCCCCAGCATTTT.

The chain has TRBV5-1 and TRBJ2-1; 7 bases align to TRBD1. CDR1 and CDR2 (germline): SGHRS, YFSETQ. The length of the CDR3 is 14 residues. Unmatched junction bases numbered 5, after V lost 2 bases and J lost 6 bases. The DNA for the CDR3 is TGCGCCAGCAGCTTCGGGACAGCGTCCAATGAGCAGTTCTTC. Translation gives CASSFGTASNEQFF.